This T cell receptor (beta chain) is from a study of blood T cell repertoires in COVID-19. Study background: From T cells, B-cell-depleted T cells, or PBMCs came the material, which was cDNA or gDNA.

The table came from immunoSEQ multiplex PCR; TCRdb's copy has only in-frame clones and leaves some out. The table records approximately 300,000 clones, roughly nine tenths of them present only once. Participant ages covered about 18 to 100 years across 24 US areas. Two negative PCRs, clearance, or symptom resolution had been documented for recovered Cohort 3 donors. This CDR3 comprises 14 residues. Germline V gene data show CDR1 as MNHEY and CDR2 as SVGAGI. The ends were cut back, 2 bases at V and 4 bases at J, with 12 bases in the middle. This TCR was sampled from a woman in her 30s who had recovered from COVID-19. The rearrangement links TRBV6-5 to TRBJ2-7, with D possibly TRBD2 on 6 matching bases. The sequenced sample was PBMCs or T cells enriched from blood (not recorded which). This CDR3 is CASSYPGVHYEQYF. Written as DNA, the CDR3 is TGTGCCAGCAGTTACCCGGGAGTTCATTACGAGCAGTACTTC.